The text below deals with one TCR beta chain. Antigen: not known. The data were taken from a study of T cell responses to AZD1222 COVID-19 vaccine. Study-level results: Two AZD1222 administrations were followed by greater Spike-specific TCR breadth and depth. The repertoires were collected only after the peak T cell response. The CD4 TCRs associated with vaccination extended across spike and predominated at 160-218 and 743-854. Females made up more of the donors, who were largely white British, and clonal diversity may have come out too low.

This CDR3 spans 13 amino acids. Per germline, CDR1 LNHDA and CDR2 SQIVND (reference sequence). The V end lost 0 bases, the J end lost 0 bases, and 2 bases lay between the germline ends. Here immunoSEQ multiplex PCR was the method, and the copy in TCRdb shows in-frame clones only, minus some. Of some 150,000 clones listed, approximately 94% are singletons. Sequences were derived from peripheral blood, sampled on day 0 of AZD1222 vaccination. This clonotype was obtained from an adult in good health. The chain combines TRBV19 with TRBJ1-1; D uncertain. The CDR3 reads CASSIEVNTEAFF. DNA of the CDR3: TGTGCCAGTAGTATAGAGGTGAACACTGAAGCTTTCTTT.